This T cell receptor (beta chain) is from a study of shared clonotypes between healthy human individuals. A remark on this clone: The sample carries other DNA sequences with the same CDR3.

Germline CDR1 is SEHNR and CDR2 is FQNEAQ (reference sequence). The CDR3 contains 15 residues. V gave up 1 base and J gave up 1 base, with 9 bases separating them. The naive CD8 subset, CD45RO-negative cells positively selected for CCR7, excluded terminally differentiated effector memory CD45RA+ cells. Using immunoSEQ multiplex PCR, the repertoire was profiled, and TCRdb retains in-frame clones only, with some absent. The data show hundreds of thousands of clones, about 92% seen once. Material: naive CD8+ T cells sorted from blood. The chain links TRBV7-9 to TRBJ2-3; D is unclear. The receptor was derived from a man aged 25-40 years in good health. This CDR3 is CASSLVVAGTDTQYF. DNA for the CDR3: TGTGCCAGCAGCTTAGTGGTGGCAGGCACAGATACGCAGTATTTT.